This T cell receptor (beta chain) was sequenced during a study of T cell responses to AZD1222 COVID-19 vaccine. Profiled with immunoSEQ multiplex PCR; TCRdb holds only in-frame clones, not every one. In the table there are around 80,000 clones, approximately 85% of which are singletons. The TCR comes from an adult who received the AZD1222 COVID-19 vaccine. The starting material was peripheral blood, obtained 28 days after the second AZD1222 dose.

In DNA form, the CDR3 reads TGCGCCAGCAGCCAAGGCCCGACAGGGGGCTCTGGAAACACCATATATTTT. Protein product: CASSQGPTGGSGNTIYF. The V and J genes are TRBV4-1 and TRBJ1-3, with TRBD1 identical over 9 bases. Trimming took 1 base from V and 0 from J; bases not matched to a gene: 4. The CDR3 runs 17 residues. The germline CDR1 and CDR2 sequences are MGHRA and YSYEKL.